Sequencing of this T cell receptor (beta chain) was carried out in a study of T cell responses to AZD1222 COVID-19 vaccine. General study points: In the spike-specific TCR repertoire, nearly half reportedly target unmutated variant regions. Donors were largely white British and mainly female; clonal diversity was possibly underestimated.

Regarding this clone: As yet, its antigen is unknown.

The CDR3 covers 13 residues. Trimming removed 9 bases at V and 0 bases at J, with 9 bases between. The germline CDR1 and CDR2 sequences are LNHDA and SQIVND (reference sequence). Clones were read by immunoSEQ multiplex PCR, and TCRdb kept only the in-frame ones, dropping some. Of around 75,000 clones in the sample, 88% were seen once. This sequence was found in an adult who received the MenACWY meningococcal vaccine as a control. The chain combines TRBV19 with TRBJ1-5; D uncertain. The sequencing used peripheral blood, collected 28 days after the second dose of the MenACWY control vaccine. CDR3: CASSRDSNQPQHF. DNA for the CDR3: TGTGCCAGCTCCAGAGATAGCAATCAGCCCCAGCATTTT.